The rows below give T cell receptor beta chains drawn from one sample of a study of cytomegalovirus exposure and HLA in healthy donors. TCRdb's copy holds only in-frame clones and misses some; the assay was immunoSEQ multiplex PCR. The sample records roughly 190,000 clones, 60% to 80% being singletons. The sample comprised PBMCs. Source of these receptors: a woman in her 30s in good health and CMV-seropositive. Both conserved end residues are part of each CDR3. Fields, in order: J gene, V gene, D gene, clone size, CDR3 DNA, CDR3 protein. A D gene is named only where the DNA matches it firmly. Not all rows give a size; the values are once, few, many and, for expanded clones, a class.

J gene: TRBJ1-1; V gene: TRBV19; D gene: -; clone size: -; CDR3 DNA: TGTGCCAGTAGTATGAGTGGTTACACTGAAGCTTTCTTT; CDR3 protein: CASSMSGYTEAFF
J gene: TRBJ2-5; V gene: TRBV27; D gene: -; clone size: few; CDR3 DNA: TGTGCCAGCAGTGGACAGTACCAAGAGACCCAGTACTTC; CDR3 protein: CASSGQYQETQYF
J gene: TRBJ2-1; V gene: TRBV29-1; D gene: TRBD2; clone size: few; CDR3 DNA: TGCAGCGTTGATCTGGCGGGAGGAGGGAATGAGCAGTTCTTC; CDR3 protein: CSVDLAGGGNEQFF
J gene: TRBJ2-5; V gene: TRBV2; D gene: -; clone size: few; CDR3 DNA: TGTGCCAGCAGAGGGTCAGGGGGAGGACAAGAGACCCAGTACTTC; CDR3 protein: CASRGSGGGQETQYF
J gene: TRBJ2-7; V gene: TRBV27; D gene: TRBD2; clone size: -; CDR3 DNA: TGTGCCAGTGGCGGGAGGTACTCCTACGAGCAGTACTTC; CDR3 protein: CASGGRYSYEQYF
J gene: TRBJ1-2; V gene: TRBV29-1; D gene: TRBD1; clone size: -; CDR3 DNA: TGCAGCGGGACCGGGACAGGGACCGGGTATGGCTACACCTTC; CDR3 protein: CSGTGTGTGYGYTF
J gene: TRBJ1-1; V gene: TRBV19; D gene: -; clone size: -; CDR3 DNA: TGTGCCAGTAGTATGGGCAGGGTATCCACTGAAGCTTTCTTT; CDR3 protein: CASSMGRVSTEAFF
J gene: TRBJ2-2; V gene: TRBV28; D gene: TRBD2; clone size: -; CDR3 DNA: TGTGCCAGCAGGAGCCGCGGGTTGCGGGAGGCCACGAACACCGGGGAGCTGTTTTTT; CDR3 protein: CASRSRGLREATNTGELFF
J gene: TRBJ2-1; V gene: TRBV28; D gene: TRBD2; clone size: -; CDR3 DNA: TGTGCCAGCCTGGATCGGGGGGTTACATACAATGAGCAGTTCTTC; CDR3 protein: CASLDRGVTYNEQFF
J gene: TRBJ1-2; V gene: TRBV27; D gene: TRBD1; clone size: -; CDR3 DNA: TGTGCCAGCAGTTTAGCACCCGGGACAGCCTATGGCTACACCTTC; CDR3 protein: CASSLAPGTAYGYTF
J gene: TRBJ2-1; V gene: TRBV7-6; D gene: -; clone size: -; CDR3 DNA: TGTGCCAGCAGCTTAAGTACTTTGTACAATGAGCAGTTCTTC; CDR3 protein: CASSLSTLYNEQFF